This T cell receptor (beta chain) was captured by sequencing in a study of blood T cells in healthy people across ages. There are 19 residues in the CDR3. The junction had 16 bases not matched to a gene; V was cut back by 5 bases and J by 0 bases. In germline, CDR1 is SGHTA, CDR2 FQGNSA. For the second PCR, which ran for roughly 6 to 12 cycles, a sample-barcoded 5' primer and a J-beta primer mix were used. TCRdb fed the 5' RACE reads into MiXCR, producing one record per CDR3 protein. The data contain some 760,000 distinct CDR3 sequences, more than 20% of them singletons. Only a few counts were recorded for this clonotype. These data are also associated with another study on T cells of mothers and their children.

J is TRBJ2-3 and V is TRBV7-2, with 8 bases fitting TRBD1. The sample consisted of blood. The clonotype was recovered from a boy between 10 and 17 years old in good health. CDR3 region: CASSPTGAVFRASTDTQYF. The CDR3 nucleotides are TGTGCCAGCAGCCCGACAGGGGCCGTTTTCCGGGCTAGCACAGATACGCAGTATTTT.